This is a list of T cell receptor beta chains from one sample in a study of cytomegalovirus exposure and HLA in healthy donors. The method was immunoSEQ multiplex PCR; TCRdb's version includes in-frame clones alone and lacks a portion of them. Among roughly 120,000 clones listed, around 80% were seen once. The sample consisted of PBMCs. Receptor source: a man younger than 30 in good health and CMV-seronegative. The conserved cysteine and the conserved F or W are not part of the CDR3 here.

j_gene,v_gene,CDR3aa
TRBJ2-2,TRBV4-2,ASSPMGPTGELF
TRBJ1-1,TRBV5-1,ASQVTGFNTEAF
TRBJ2-5,TRBV4-3,ASSHSDQGAGETQY
TRBJ2-3,TRBV30,AWSGAISTDTQY
TRBJ2-5,TRBV27,ASLRGQETQY
TRBJ2-5,TRBV6-4,ASSDFRLAGRKRN
TRBJ1-3,TRBV11-3,ASSPGTLDTIY
TRBJ2-1,TRBV5-1,ASSFGQPHNEQF
TRBJ2-7,TRBV28,ASSPQVRVEQY
TRBJ1-1,TRBV28,ASSLAGGGTEAF